This T cell receptor beta chain was sequenced during a study of blood T cells in healthy people across ages. Study results and limitations: Per million T cells, the diversity of TCR beta decreased roughly linearly as age advanced.

The CDR3 is 14 residues long. V was pared by 3 bases and J by 4 bases, with 11 bases between. CDR1 and CDR2 (germline): SGHRS, YFSETQ. Together with a sample-barcoded 5' primer, a J-beta primer mix was included in a second PCR lasting roughly 7 to 11 cycles. Each of the cDNA molecules was tagged by a template-switch adaptor with 12 random nucleotides. One entry per CDR3 protein results from TCRdb running MiXCR on the 5' RACE reads. The sample lists around 870,000 distinct CDR3 sequences, under 30% occurring once. About this clonotype: Antigen unknown.

The rearrangement links TRBV5-1 to TRBJ2-1, with D unclear. Input material: blood. The origin of this receptor is a woman older than 75 in good health. The CDR3 DNA reads as TGCGCCAGCAGCTGGGGTAGCAATTACAATGAGCAGTTCTTC. Translation: CASSWGSNYNEQFF.